The 14 T cell receptor beta chains presented below share a single source sample, sequenced in a study of cytomegalovirus exposure and HLA in healthy donors. The PCR used 60 Vbeta and 13 Jbeta primers. Profiling relied on immunoSEQ multiplex PCR, and the TCRdb table lists in-frame clones only, not all of them. This table holds 95,000 to 100,000 clones, around 75% found once. Sample: PBMCs. These TCRs come from a man in his fifties or sixties in good health and CMV-seronegative.

V and J are TRBV5-1 and TRBJ2-7; D gene unclear. Trimming took off 4 bases at V and 6 bases at J, with 8 bases between the two ends. The CDR3 runs 11 residues. The germline gives CDR1 SGHRS, CDR2 YFSETQ. This CDR3 is CASSVAGEQYF. The CDR3 DNA sequence: TGCGCCAGCAGCGTGGCCGGCGAGCAGTACTTC.

This chain uses TRBV19 with TRBJ2-5; 7 bases map to TRBD1. Trimming took 5 bases from V and 2 from J; bases not matched to a gene: 5. Germline values: CDR1 LNHDA, CDR2 SQIVND (reference sequence). This CDR3 has 14 residues. For the CDR3, the DNA is TGTGCCAGTAGTCCGGGACAGACACAAGAGACCCAGTACTTC. Encoded protein: CASSPGQTQETQYF.

V and J are TRBV11-1 and TRBJ1-1; TRBD1 might be the D (6 bases). Germline V gene data show CDR1 as SGHAT and CDR2 as FQDESV (reference sequence). The CDR3 totals 13 residues. V lost 8 bases and J 0 bases, leaving 10 bases between the germline ends. For the CDR3, the DNA is TGTGCCAGCCAGGGACAATTGAACACTGAAGCTTTCTTT. Translated: CASQGQLNTEAFF. Filled out from reference TRBV11-1 and TRBJ1-1, the complete variable domain reads EAEVAQSPRYKITEKSQAVAFWCDPISGHATLYWYRQILGQGPELLVQFQDESVVDDSQLPKDRFSAERLKGVDSTLKIQPAELGDSAMYLCASQGQLNTEAFFGQGTRLTVV.

This chain joins TRBV28 and TRBJ1-1, with 9 positions matching TRBD1. From germline, CDR1 is MDHEN and CDR2 SYDVKM. The CDR3 runs 15 residues. Losses at the gene ends were 0 bases for V and 7 bases for J; bases not matched to a gene: 6. CDR3 in amino acids: CASSLWGTGTIEAFF. The CDR3 coding sequence is TGTGCCAGCAGTTTATGGGGGACAGGGACTATTGAAGCTTTCTTT.

The V call is TRBV7-9, the J call TRBJ2-5, with TRBD2 matching 10 bases. V shed 1 base, J shed 4 bases, and the junction held 0 bases outside the gene matches. The germline CDR1 and CDR2 sequences are SEHNR and FQNEAQ (reference sequence). There are 14 residues in the CDR3. CDR3 in amino acids: CASSLGLAGETQYF. The CDR3 nucleotides are TGTGCCAGCAGCTTAGGACTAGCGGGAGAGACCCAGTACTTC. Using reference TRBV7-9 and TRBJ2-5 for the parts outside the CDR3, the full variable domain is DTGVSQNPRHKITKRGQNVTFRCDPISEHNRLYWYRQTLGQGPEFLTYFQNEAQLEKSRLLSDRFSAERPKGSFSTLEIQRTEQGDSAMYLCASSLGLAGETQYFGPGTRLLVL.

The rearrangement links TRBV30 to TRBJ2-3; D is perhaps TRBD1 (5 bases). The V and J ends lost 2 bases and 6 bases respectively, with 9 bases between them. The CDR3 runs to 12 residues. Germline CDR1 GTSNPN, CDR2 SVGIG (reference sequence). CDR3 sequence reads: CAWSSRQDTQYF. Here the CDR3 DNA reads TGTGCCTGGAGTTCTCGACAGGATACGCAGTATTTT.

The rearrangement links TRBV5-1 to TRBJ2-3, with D possibly matching TRBD2 (6 bases). V was pared by 0 bases and J by 0 bases, with 11 bases between. CDR1 is SGHRS, CDR2 YFSETQ, per germline. This CDR3 has 16 residues. The CDR3 sequence is CASSLEAGGSTDTQYF. The CDR3 DNA reads as TGCGCCAGCAGCTTGGAGGCCGGGGGAAGCACAGATACGCAGTATTTT.

V gene TRBV25-1 combines with J gene TRBJ1-4, with D possibly TRBD1 on 5 matching bases. Trimming removed 4 bases from V and 5 bases from J, with 11 bases in between. This CDR3 spans 14 amino acids. CDR1 is MGHDK, CDR2 SYGVNS, per germline. CDR3 coding DNA: TGTGCCAGCAGTGTCGGGGGGTCGAATGAAAAACTGTTTTTT. This codes for CASSVGGSNEKLFF.

This clone was recorded a few times. The chain combines TRBV10-2 with TRBJ2-5, with no clear D. Germline-derived CDR1 and CDR2 are WSHSY and SAAADI. The CDR3 length is 13 residues. V was pared by 7 bases and J by 4 bases, with 13 bases between. The CDR3 protein is CASTSLAGETQYF. The CDR3 DNA reads TGCGCCAGCACCTCTTTAGCTGGAGAGACCCAGTACTTC.

The chain's CDR3 is CSVRGSPSVTGELFF. Written as DNA, the CDR3 is TGCAGCGTTCGCGGTTCGCCCAGTGTAACCGGGGAGCTGTTTTTT. The gene calls are TRBV29-1 and TRBJ2-2; D call uncertain. CDR1 is SQVTM and CDR2 is ANQGSEA in the germline V gene. CDR3 length: 15 residues. V shed 5 bases and J shed 5 bases, with 18 bases lying between them.

This clone was seen a few times. This chain uses TRBV5-1 with TRBJ1-4; TRBD1 matches 8 bases. J lost 8 bases, V lost 2 bases, and 2 bases had no gene match. CDR1 is SGHRS, CDR2 YFSETQ, per germline. CDR3 length: 13 amino acids. The CDR3 region is CASSLQGGEKLFF. CDR3 coding DNA: TGCGCCAGCAGCTTACAGGGGGGGGAAAAACTGTTTTTT. Supplemented by reference TRBV5-1 and TRBJ1-4, the full variable domain reads KAGVTQTPRYLIKTRGQQVTLSCSPISGHRSVSWYQQTPGQGLQFLFEYFSETQRNKGNFPGRFSGRQFSNSRSEMNVSTLELGDSALYLCASSLQGGEKLFFGSGTQLSVL.

A note on this clone: The junction and the germline gene differ at one end; a read error may be behind it. J is TRBJ1-2 and V is TRBV6-1; weak D call: TRBD1 (5 bases). This CDR3 is built from 13 residues. Germline CDR1 reads MNHNS; CDR2 reads SASEGT. The CDR3 DNA follows: TGTGCCGGCAGGGCCTCACCTAACTATGGCTACACCTTC. Translating it yields CAGRASPNYGYTF.

This clone turned up a few times. The gene calls are TRBV28 and TRBJ2-1, with 16 nucleotides matching TRBD2. The CDR3 contains 17 residues. Trimming at V came to 8 bases and at J to 3 bases, leaving 7 bases not matched to a gene. From germline, CDR1 is MDHEN and CDR2 SYDVKM. The CDR3: CASLGLAGGRFYNEQFF. DNA for the CDR3: TGTGCCAGCTTGGGACTAGCGGGAGGGCGGTTCTACAATGAGCAGTTCTTC.

In its sample, this clone was seen a few times. This sequence joins TRBV28 and TRBJ2-3, with a weak D call TRBD1 (5 bases). Germline assignment: CDR1 MDHEN and CDR2 SYDVKM. The ends were cut back, 8 bases at V and 2 bases at J, with 17 bases in the middle. The CDR3 sequence is 15 residues long. Here the CDR3 reads CASGVQETHTDTQYF. As DNA, the CDR3 is TGTGCCAGCGGCGTACAGGAGACACACACAGATACGCAGTATTTT.